A single sample is the source of the 32 T cell receptor beta chains below, sequenced in a study of cytomegalovirus exposure and HLA in healthy donors. It was with 60 Vbeta and 13 Jbeta primers that the PCR ran. Profiled with immunoSEQ multiplex PCR; TCRdb holds only in-frame clones, not every one. The sample table sets out about 130,000 clones. Sequenced material: PBMCs. These receptors all come from a woman between 55 and 75 years old in good health and CMV-seronegative.

The rearrangement links TRBV7-8 to TRBJ2-7; D not resolved. V was cut by 0 bases and J by 6 bases, with 9 bases left in between. This CDR3 is built from 13 residues. The germline gives CDR1 SGHVS, CDR2 FQNEAQ. This CDR3 is CASSLAFASEQYF. CDR3 DNA sequence: TGTGCCAGCAGCTTAGCCTTTGCGAGCGAGCAGTACTTC.

This rearrangement joins TRBV2 to TRBJ1-5; D remains unclear. The V end was cut by 6 bases, the J end by 0 bases, with 12 bases between. The CDR3 loop spans 15 amino acids. The germline CDR1 and CDR2 sequences are SNHLY and FYNNEI. The CDR3 loop is CASRAGRGSNQPQHF. As DNA, the CDR3 is TGTGCCAGCAGGGCAGGACGGGGTAGCAATCAGCCCCAGCATTTT.

The V gene is TRBV18, the J gene TRBJ2-1; possibly TRBD2 for D (6 bases). CDR1 and CDR2 (germline): KGHSH, LQKENI. The CDR3 runs 15 residues. V lost 6 bases and J lost 1, with 13 bases in between. The CDR3 coding sequence is TGTGCCAGCTCCGCCGGGGGTACGTCCTACAATGAGCAGTTCTTC. Protein sequence: CASSAGGTSYNEQFF.

The chain recombines TRBV4-1 with TRBJ1-2; TRBD1 agrees at 7 bases. CDR1 and CDR2 from the germline V gene are MGHRA and YSYEKL. The junction had 3 bases not matched to a gene; V was cut back by 0 bases and J by 5 bases. The CDR3 has 14 amino acids. In DNA form, the CDR3 reads TGCGCCAGCAGCCAAGAAGGACAGGTATATGGCTACACCTTC. Its translation: CASSQEGQVYGYTF.

The chain carries TRBV30 and TRBJ2-7, with 10 bases matching TRBD1. The CDR3 runs 15 residues. Germline V gene sequence: CDR1 GTSNPN, CDR2 SVGIG (reference sequence). The V segment lost 5 bases and the J segment 1 base; nucleotides outside the gene matches: 8. In DNA, the CDR3 is TGTGCCTGGGCCCTACCGGGACAGGGGTCCTACGAGCAGTACTTC. It translates to CAWALPGQGSYEQYF.

The chain is built from TRBV6-6 and TRBJ2-7, with TRBD1 matching 11 bases. V was pared by 5 bases and J by 3 bases, with 9 bases of the junction left unmatched. The CDR3 runs 16 residues. The germline V gene encodes CDR1 MNHNY and CDR2 SVGAGI (reference sequence). The CDR3: CASSIFGTGGVYEQYF. The CDR3 nucleotides are TGTGCCAGCAGTATCTTCGGGACAGGGGGTGTCTACGAGCAGTACTTC.

J is TRBJ2-5 and V is TRBV5-8, with no clear D. Germline V gives CDR1 SGHTS, CDR2 YDEGEE. The CDR3 is 13 amino acids. V was cut by 2 bases and J by 6 bases, with 11 bases left in between. CDR3 in DNA: TGTGCCAGCAGCTTATATGGTGGGCAGACCCAGTACTTC. Translating it yields CASSLYGGQTQYF.

The gene calls are TRBV6-1 and TRBJ2-1, with TRBD2 identical over 14 bases. Trimming at V came to 8 bases and at J to 7 bases, leaving 4 bases not matched to a gene. This CDR3 is 14 amino acids long. Germline V gene data show CDR1 as MNHNS and CDR2 as SASEGT. CDR3 coding DNA: TGTGCCAGCGGGGGGACTAGCGGGAGAAATGAGCAGTTCTTC. Translating it yields CASGGTSGRNEQFF.

V and J are TRBV29-1 and TRBJ2-5; TRBD2 might be the D (5 bases). The CDR3 covers 14 residues. Germline loops: CDR1 SQVTM, CDR2 ANQGSEA. Trimming shortened V by 2 bases and J by 0 bases, and 10 bases separated the two germline ends. The CDR3 sequence: CSVEHGEYQETQYF. DNA for the CDR3: TGCAGCGTTGAACATGGGGAGTACCAAGAGACCCAGTACTTC.

Points on this clone: Other DNA variants within this sample encode the same CDR3. The gene calls are TRBV5-1 and TRBJ1-6, with D hard to call. The V end was cut by 0 bases, the J end by 0 bases, with 4 bases between. CDR3 size: 15 residues. Germline loops: CDR1 SGHRS, CDR2 YFSETQ. For the CDR3, the DNA is TGCGCCAGCAGCTTGGGGAGCTCCTATAATTCACCCCTCCACTTT. Translating it yields CASSLGSSYNSPLHF.

V gene TRBV2 combines with J gene TRBJ1-5, with 8 bases lining up with TRBD1. The CDR3 runs 15 residues. V lost 5 bases to trimming and J lost 3 bases; unmatched junction nucleotides: 6. CDR1 is SNHLY and CDR2 is FYNNEI in the germline V gene. CDR3 DNA sequence: TGTGCCAGCAGTCGGGACAGGACTTACAATCAGCCCCAGCATTTT. As protein: CASSRDRTYNQPQHF.

This chain connects TRBV19 to TRBJ1-2; 9 bases agree with TRBD1. J was trimmed by 2 bases and V by 5 bases; bases with no gene match: 3. The germline V gene has CDR1 LNHDA and CDR2 SQIVND (reference sequence). The CDR3 is 14 amino acids. The CDR3 coding sequence is TGTGCCAGTAGTCCGGGACAGGGAAACTATGGCTACACCTTC. Translating it yields CASSPGQGNYGYTF.

J is TRBJ1-1 and V is TRBV6-5; 10 positions match TRBD1. This CDR3 comprises 14 residues. Germline V gene sequence: CDR1 MNHEY, CDR2 SVGAGI. V shed 8 bases, J shed 5 bases, and the junction held 8 bases outside the gene matches. CDR3 DNA: TGTGCCAGCGAGACAGGGGGCGGGGGGACTGAAGCTTTCTTT. Protein product: CASETGGGGTEAFF.

The chain uses TRBV7-6 and TRBJ1-6; D gene uncertain. Trimming removed 2 bases from V and 7 bases from J, with 12 bases in between. CDR1 and CDR2 from the germline V gene are SGHVS and FNYEAQ. This CDR3 region has 15 residues. Here the CDR3 DNA reads TGTGCCAGCAGCTTAACACAGCTTGCCAATTCACCCCTCCACTTT. Translation: CASSLTQLANSPLHF.

The chain has TRBV6-5 and TRBJ2-7; 7 bases are a match to TRBD1. Germline CDR1 is MNHEY and CDR2 is SVGAGI. V shed 5 bases and J 3 bases; nucleotides not matched to a gene: 4. The CDR3 loop spans 13 amino acids. The chain's CDR3 is CASSITGVYEQYF. For the CDR3, the DNA is TGTGCCAGCAGTATAACAGGGGTCTACGAGCAGTACTTC.

The rearrangement joins TRBV7-9 to TRBJ2-2; no clear D. Germline-derived CDR1 and CDR2 are SEHNR and FQNEAQ (reference sequence). The CDR3 is 15 residues long. Trimming removed 1 base from V and 3 bases from J, with 9 bases in between. CDR3 protein: CASSLVFDYTGELFF. For the CDR3, the DNA is TGTGCCAGCAGCTTAGTTTTCGACTACACCGGGGAGCTGTTTTTT.

The J gene is TRBJ2-7, the V gene TRBV6-5; D possibly corresponds to TRBD1 (5 bases). Germline CDR1 is MNHEY and CDR2 is SVGAGI. Trimming took off 5 bases at V and 6 bases at J, with 17 bases between the two ends. The length of the CDR3 is 14 residues. The CDR3: CASSPTETSGEQYF. DNA of the CDR3: TGTGCCAGCAGTCCGACAGAGACGTCCGGCGAGCAGTACTTC.

The chain recombines TRBV4-1 with TRBJ1-5, with 7 bases fitting TRBD1. This CDR3 is 15 amino acids long. Germline V lookup: CDR1 MGHRA, CDR2 YSYEKL. After removal of 2 bases from V and 1 base from J, the junction contained 2 bases not matched to a gene. CDR3 sequence: CASSQFRGSNQPQHF. The CDR3 DNA sequence: TGCGCCAGCAGCCAATTCAGGGGGAGCAATCAGCCCCAGCATTTT.

Regarding this clone: At one end, the junction sequence differs from germline, possibly due to a read error. The genes are TRBV7-7 and TRBJ2-7; 7 positions match TRBD2. From germline, CDR1 is SSHAT and CDR2 FNYEAQ (reference sequence). The CDR3 length is 14 residues. The CDR3 sequence is CASSPRAGVREQYF. CDR3 sequence (DNA): TGTGCTAGCAGCCCCCGTGCGGGGGTGAGAGAGCAGTACTTC. Drawing the rest from reference TRBV7-7 and TRBJ2-7, the complete variable domain is GAGVSQSPRYKVTKRGQDVTLRCDPISSHATLYWYQQALGQGPEFLTYFNYEAQPDKSGLPSDRFSAERPEGSISTLTIQRTEQRDSAMYRCASSPRAGVREQYFGPGTRLTVT.

Here the CDR3 DNA reads TGCACCAGCAGCCAGGCCTTTGGACAGGGGGGAGGCTACACCTTC. Its protein is CTSSQAFGQGGGYTF. This chain uses TRBV1 with TRBJ1-2; TRBD1 is the table's D call, not checked against the DNA. TRBV1 is shown as a pseudogene. The CDR3 has 15 residues.

V usage is TRBV7-8 and J usage is TRBJ2-2, with 10 positions matching TRBD2. The CDR3 sequence is 16 residues long. CDR1 and CDR2 (germline): SGHVS, FQNEAQ. Losses at the gene ends were 4 bases for V and 8 bases for J; bases not matched to a gene: 10. In DNA form, the CDR3 reads TGTGCCAGCAGCTCCCGGACTAGCGGTGCCGCGGGGGAGCTGTTTTTT. Amino acids: CASSSRTSGAAGELFF.

Concerning this clone: Within the sample, other DNA sequences also encode this same CDR3. The chain couples TRBV7-9 to TRBJ1-1; perhaps TRBD1 as D (5 bases). The CDR3 sequence is 14 residues long. V was pared by 3 bases and J by 3 bases, with 11 bases between. CDR1 is SEHNR, CDR2 FQNEAQ, per germline (reference sequence). The CDR3 reads CASSLGTGDTEAFF. CDR3 coding DNA: TGTGCCAGCAGCTTGGGGACGGGGGACACTGAAGCTTTCTTT. Full variable domain (rest looked up from reference TRBV7-9 and TRBJ1-1): DTGVSQNPRHKITKRGQNVTFRCDPISEHNRLYWYRQTLGQGPEFLTYFQNEAQLEKSRLLSDRFSAERPKGSFSTLEIQRTEQGDSAMYLCASSLGTGDTEAFFGQGTRLTVV.

This chain connects TRBV28 to TRBJ1-1, with D maybe TRBD1 (6 bases). V was shortened by 7 bases and J by 1 base, with 22 bases between the two germline ends. The CDR3 consists of 17 residues. Germline V gene sequence: CDR1 MDHEN, CDR2 SYDVKM. CDR3 region: CASTSTWTAVTNTEAFF. The CDR3 coding sequence is TGTGCCAGCACCTCAACCTGGACAGCTGTAACGAACACTGAAGCTTTCTTT.

The chain joins TRBV27 to TRBJ1-1; 8 bases agree with TRBD1. Trimming at V came to 6 bases and at J to 1 base, leaving 4 bases not matched to a gene. Germline lookup yields CDR1 MNHEY and CDR2 SMNVEV (reference sequence). The CDR3 loop spans 14 amino acids. The CDR3 nucleotides read TGTGCCAGCAGGTGGACAGGGCAGAACACTGAAGCTTTCTTT. Translation gives CASRWTGQNTEAFF.

The DNA for the CDR3 is TGTGCCACCAGCAGAGATGGAGGTCCGGGACTAGCGGGATTGGGCTACGAGCAGTACTTC. Its translation: CATSRDGGPGLAGLGYEQYF. The V call is TRBV15, the J call TRBJ2-7; the match to TRBD2 covers 13 bases. The junction had 14 bases not matched to a gene; V was cut back by 0 bases and J by 3 bases. Germline CDR1 reads LNHNV; CDR2 reads YYDKDF (reference sequence). The CDR3 length is 20 residues.

The rearrangement links TRBV18 to TRBJ2-7; the D gene is possibly TRBD1 (5 bases). This CDR3 is 14 amino acids long. Trimming shortened V by 3 bases and J by 3 bases, and 12 bases separated the two germline ends. Germline lookup yields CDR1 KGHSH and CDR2 LQKENI. The CDR3 reads CASSPRQISYEQYF. In DNA form, the CDR3 reads TGTGCCAGCTCACCGAGACAGATTAGCTACGAGCAGTACTTC.

As regards this clone: The same CDR3 is also encoded by other DNA sequences in this sample. This chain connects TRBV5-1 to TRBJ1-2, with TRBD1 identical over 9 bases. Germline CDR1 and CDR2: SGHRS and YFSETQ. CDR3 length: 14 residues. Trimming at V came to 2 bases and at J to 8 bases, leaving 7 bases not matched to a gene. This chain's CDR3 is CASSFNRGRMGYTF. Here the CDR3 DNA reads TGCGCCAGCAGCTTTAACAGGGGGCGGATGGGCTACACCTTC.

The genes are TRBV28 and TRBJ1-5, with D hard to call. V shed 2 bases and J shed 7 bases, with 15 bases lying between them. The CDR3 spans 15 residues. Germline V gene data show CDR1 as MDHEN and CDR2 as SYDVKM. The CDR3 nucleotides read TGTGCCAGCAGTTTAGGTGCTGGGCGGGAGCAGCCCCAGCATTTT. Its translation: CASSLGAGREQPQHF.

The chain uses TRBV9 and TRBJ2-7; TRBD2 aligns across 8 bases. This CDR3 is built from 15 residues. Germline lookup yields CDR1 SGDLS and CDR2 YYNGEE. V shed 0 bases and J 4 bases; nucleotides not matched to a gene: 6. CDR3 in amino acids: CASSVAGGPGYEQYF. The CDR3 nucleotides are TGTGCCAGCAGCGTAGCGGGAGGGCCTGGGTACGAGCAGTACTTC.

The chain uses TRBV4-1 and TRBJ1-2, with D unresolved. Germline loops: CDR1 MGHRA, CDR2 YSYEKL. Trimming left V 0 bases short and J 8 bases short, with 10 bases between. This CDR3 is 13 amino acids long. CDR3 DNA sequence: TGCGCCAGCAGCCAAGACCCGCCTAGGGGCTACACCTTC. Its translation is CASSQDPPRGYTF.

This sequence joins TRBV29-1 and TRBJ1-1; the D is unclear. The germline V gene encodes CDR1 SQVTM and CDR2 ANQGSEA. The CDR3 runs to 12 residues. Trimming stripped 5 bases from V and 4 bases from J, with 11 bases between. CDR3 bases: TGCAGCGTTCGGGTCCTGGGCACTGAAGCTTTCTTT. It is translated as CSVRVLGTEAFF.

The V and J genes are TRBV6-6 and TRBJ1-5, with D perhaps TRBD1 (5 bases). Germline CDR1 MNHNY, CDR2 SVGAGI (reference sequence). There are 14 residues in the CDR3. V dropped 0 bases and J dropped 3 bases, with 6 bases sitting between them. The CDR3 sequence is CASSYSGDNQPQHF. The CDR3 DNA is TGTGCCAGCAGTTACTCAGGGGACAATCAGCCCCAGCATTTT.